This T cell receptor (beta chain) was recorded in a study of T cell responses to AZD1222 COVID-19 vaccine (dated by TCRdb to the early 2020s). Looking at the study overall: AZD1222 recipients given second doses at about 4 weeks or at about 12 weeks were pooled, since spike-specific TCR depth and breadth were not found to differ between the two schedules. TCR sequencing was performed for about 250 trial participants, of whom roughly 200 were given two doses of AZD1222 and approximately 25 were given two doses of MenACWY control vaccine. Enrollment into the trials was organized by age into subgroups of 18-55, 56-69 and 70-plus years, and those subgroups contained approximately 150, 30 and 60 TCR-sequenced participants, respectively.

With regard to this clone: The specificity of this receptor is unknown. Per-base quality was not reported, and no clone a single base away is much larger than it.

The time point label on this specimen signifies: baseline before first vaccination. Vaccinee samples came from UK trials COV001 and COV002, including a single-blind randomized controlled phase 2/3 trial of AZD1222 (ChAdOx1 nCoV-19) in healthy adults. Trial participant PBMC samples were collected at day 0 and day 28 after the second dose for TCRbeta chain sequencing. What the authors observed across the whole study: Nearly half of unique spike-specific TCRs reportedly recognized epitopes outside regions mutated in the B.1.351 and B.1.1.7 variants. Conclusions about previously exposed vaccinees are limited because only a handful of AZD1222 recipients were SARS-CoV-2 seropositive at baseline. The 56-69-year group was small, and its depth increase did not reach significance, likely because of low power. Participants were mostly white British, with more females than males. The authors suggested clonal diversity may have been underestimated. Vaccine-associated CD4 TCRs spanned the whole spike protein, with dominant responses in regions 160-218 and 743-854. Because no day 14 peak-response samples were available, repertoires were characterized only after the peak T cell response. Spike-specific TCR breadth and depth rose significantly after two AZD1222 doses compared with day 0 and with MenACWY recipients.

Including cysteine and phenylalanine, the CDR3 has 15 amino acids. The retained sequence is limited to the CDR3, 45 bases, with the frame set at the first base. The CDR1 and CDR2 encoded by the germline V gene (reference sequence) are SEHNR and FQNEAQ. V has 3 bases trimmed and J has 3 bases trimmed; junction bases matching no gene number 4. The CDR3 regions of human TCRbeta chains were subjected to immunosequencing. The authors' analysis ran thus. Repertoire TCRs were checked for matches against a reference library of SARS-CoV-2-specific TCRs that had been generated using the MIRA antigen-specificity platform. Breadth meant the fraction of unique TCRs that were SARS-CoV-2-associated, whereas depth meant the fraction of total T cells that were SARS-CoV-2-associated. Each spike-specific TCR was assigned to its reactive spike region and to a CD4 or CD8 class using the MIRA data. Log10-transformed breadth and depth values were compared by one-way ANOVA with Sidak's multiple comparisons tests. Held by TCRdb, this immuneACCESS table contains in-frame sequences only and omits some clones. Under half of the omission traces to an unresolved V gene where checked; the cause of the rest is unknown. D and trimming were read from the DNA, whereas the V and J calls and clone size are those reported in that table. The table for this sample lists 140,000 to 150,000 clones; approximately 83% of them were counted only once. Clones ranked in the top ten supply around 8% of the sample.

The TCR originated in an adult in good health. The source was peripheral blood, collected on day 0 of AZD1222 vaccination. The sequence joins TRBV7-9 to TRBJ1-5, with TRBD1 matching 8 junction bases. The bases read TGTGCCAGCAGCTTTGGGACAGGAGACAATCAGCCCCAGCATTTT. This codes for CASSFGTGDNQPQHF.